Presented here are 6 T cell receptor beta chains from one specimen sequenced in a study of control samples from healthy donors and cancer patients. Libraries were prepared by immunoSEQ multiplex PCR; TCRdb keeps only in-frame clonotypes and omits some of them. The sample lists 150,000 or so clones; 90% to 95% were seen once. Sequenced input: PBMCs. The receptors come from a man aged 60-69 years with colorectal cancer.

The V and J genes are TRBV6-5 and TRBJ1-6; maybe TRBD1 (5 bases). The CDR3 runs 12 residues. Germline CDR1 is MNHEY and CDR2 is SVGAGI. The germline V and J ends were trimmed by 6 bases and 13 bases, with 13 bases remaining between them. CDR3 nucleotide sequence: TGTGCCAGCAGCCCCGGGTGGGGGCCCCTCCACTTT. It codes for CASSPGWGPLHF.

Here the CDR3 reads CASSLAKPTRATNEKLFF. For the CDR3, the DNA is TGTGCCAGCAGCTTAGCGAAGCCAACCAGGGCGACTAATGAAAAACTGTTTTTT. The chain recombines TRBV7-8 with TRBJ1-4; D possibly corresponds to TRBD1 (5 bases). The V and J ends lost 0 bases and 2 bases respectively, with 16 bases between them. Germline values: CDR1 SGHVS, CDR2 FQNEAQ. There are 18 residues in the CDR3.

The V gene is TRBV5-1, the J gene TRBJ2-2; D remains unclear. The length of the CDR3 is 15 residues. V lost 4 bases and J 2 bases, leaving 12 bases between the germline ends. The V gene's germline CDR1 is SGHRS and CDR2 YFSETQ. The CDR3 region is CASSLGGFNTGELFF. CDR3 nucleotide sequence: TGCGCCAGCAGCCTGGGTGGGTTCAACACCGGGGAGCTGTTTTTT.

As DNA, the CDR3 is TGTGCCAGCAGTACCCAAGAGGGGCAGCCCCAGCATTTT. Its translation is CASSTQEGQPQHF. The gene calls are TRBV6-5 and TRBJ1-5, with D perhaps TRBD1 (5 bases). Trimming removed 5 bases from V and 7 bases from J, with 12 bases in between. This CDR3 has 13 residues. CDR1 and CDR2 (germline): MNHEY, SVGAGI.

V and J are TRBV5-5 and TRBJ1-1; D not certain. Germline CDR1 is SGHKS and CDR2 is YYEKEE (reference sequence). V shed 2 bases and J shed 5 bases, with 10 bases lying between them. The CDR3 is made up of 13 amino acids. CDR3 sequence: CASSFSRETEAFF. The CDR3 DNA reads TGTGCCAGCAGCTTTTCGAGGGAAACTGAAGCTTTCTTT.

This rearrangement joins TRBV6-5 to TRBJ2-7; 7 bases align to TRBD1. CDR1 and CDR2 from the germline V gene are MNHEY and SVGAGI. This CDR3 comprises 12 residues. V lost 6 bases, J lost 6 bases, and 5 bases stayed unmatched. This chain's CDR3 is CASRTGSSEQYF. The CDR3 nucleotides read TGTGCCAGCAGGACAGGGAGCTCCGAGCAGTACTTC.